Shown below are 2 T cell receptor beta chains from a single sample sequenced in a study of T cell responses to AZD1222 COVID-19 vaccine. The assay was immunoSEQ multiplex PCR, and TCRdb's table has in-frame clones only and misses some. The sample contains more than 85,000 clones, 87% of which appear only once. Specimen: peripheral blood, collected on day 0 of AZD1222 vaccination. The receptor set was obtained from an adult in good health.

The chain combines TRBV28 with TRBJ2-5; 12 bases agree with TRBD2. CDR1 and CDR2 (germline): MDHEN, SYDVKM. Trimming cost V 6 bases and J 2 bases; bases outside gene matches: 19. The length of the CDR3 is 20 residues. CDR3 bases: TGTGCCAGCAGCCCCATATTGGTAGGGCTAGCGGGAGGGAAGCAAGAGACCCAGTACTTC. It translates to CASSPILVGLAGGKQETQYF.

V gene TRBV27 combines with J gene TRBJ2-3; tentatively, D is TRBD2 (5 bases). This CDR3 is 13 amino acids long. V was clipped by 5 bases and J by 3 bases, with 9 bases between them. Germline CDR1 and CDR2: MNHEY and SMNVEV (reference sequence). The CDR3 DNA is TGTGCCAGCAGTCGACTAATTACAGATACGCAGTATTTT. This translates into CASSRLITDTQYF.